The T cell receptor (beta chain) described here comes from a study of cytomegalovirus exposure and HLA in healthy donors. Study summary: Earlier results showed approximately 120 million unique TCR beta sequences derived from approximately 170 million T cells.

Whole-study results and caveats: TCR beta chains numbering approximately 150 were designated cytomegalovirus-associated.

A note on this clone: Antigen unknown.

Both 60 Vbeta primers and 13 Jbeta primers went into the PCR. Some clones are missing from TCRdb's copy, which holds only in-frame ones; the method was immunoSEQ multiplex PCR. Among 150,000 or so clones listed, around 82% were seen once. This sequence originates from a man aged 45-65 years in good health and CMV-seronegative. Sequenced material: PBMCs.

CDR3 nucleotides: TGTGCTAGTGGTTTGTGGGCCAGGGGGTACGAGCAGTACTTC. Its translation is CASGLWARGYEQYF. J is TRBJ2-7 and V is TRBV12-5; the match to TRBD1 covers 7 bases. The germline CDR1 and CDR2 sequences are LGHNT and FRNRAP. The CDR3 spans 14 residues. The ends lost 2 bases at V and 4 bases at J; junction bases unmatched: 5.